The clone carrying this T cell receptor beta chain was picked up a small number of times. Its target is unknown. These data belong to a study of OX40 agonist ivuxolimab in advanced cancers. The study, taken as a whole, reports: Among some nonresponders, normalized T-cell clonal expansion was also low. The study found that CD8+ T cells averaged more expanded clones than CD4+.

Samples were taken at baseline and on day 1 of cycles 4 and 7. From germline, CDR1 is SGHNT and CDR2 YYREEE (reference sequence). Trimming pared 1 base from V and 5 bases from J, leaving 12 bases between. The CDR3 spans 14 residues. The protocol was immunoSEQ multiplex PCR, while the TCRdb copy is restricted to in-frame clones and leaves out a portion. The table has more than 45,000 clones, 85% seen once. The specimen was CD4+ or CD8+ T cells sorted from blood, collected in a trial of the OX40 agonist ivuxolimab. The genes are TRBV5-4 and TRBJ1-2; a possible D gene is TRBD1 (5 bases). The receptor was isolated from an adult with an advanced solid tumor such as melanoma, head and neck, liver or kidney cancer. DNA of the CDR3: TGTGCCAGCAGCTTGCGTGTACAGGATTATGGCTACACCTTC. Protein: CASSLRVQDYGYTF. The whole variable domain, remainder taken from reference TRBV5-4 and TRBJ1-2, is ETGVTQSPTHLIKTRGQQVTLRCSSQSGHNTVSWYQQALGQGPQFIFQYYREEENGRGNFPPRFSGLQFPNYSSELNVNALELDDSALYLCASSLRVQDYGYTFGSGTRLTVV.